What follows is one TCR beta chain and its context. Antigen unknown. This sample was taken from a study of monozygotic twins with inflammatory bowel disease. TCRdb reprocessed the 5' RACE reads and keeps a single row for each CDR3 protein, giving no DNA. This table holds 400,000 to 500,000 distinct CDR3 sequences. This CDR3 comprises 14 residues. Looked up from germline, CDR1 is SGHAT and CDR2 is FQNNGV. Study outcomes and limitations: TCRbeta inverse Simpson diversity was decreased in IBD patients versus healthy co-twins.

This sequence joins TRBV11-2 and TRBJ2-2; as DNA is missing, the TRBD1 call by TCRdb cannot be tested. This clonotype was sampled from a human donor with ulcerative colitis or Crohn's disease, or a healthy co-twin of an affected twin (not recorded which). The specimen was blood. CDR3 loop: CASSLGGAGGELFF.